This T cell receptor beta chain emerged from a study of blood T cell repertoires in COVID-19. As for the study in general: Whether acute or convalescent, the COVID-19 samples came from the United States, Italy and Spain.

Profiling relied on immunoSEQ multiplex PCR, and the TCRdb table lists in-frame clones only, not all of them. Of 120,000 to 150,000 clones listed, over 80% are singletons. The V end was cut by 4 bases, the J end by 3 bases, with 7 bases between. Germline CDR1 MNHEY, CDR2 SVGAGI. CDR3 length: 13 amino acids. Everyone who took part was about 18 to 90 years old, and they came from roughly 25 US areas. Sequencing was carried out using PBMCs or T cells enriched from blood (not recorded which). This sequence originates from a woman aged 50 to 60 who had been exposed to COVID-19. V gene TRBV6-5 combines with J gene TRBJ1-3, with D uncertain. The CDR3 protein is CASSWQIGNTIYF. CDR3 nucleotide sequence: TGTGCCAGCAGTTGGCAAATTGGAAACACCATATATTTT.